Described below is a single T cell receptor beta chain sequence and its context. Its antigen is unknown. No per-base quality is available; no much larger clone lies one base away. This entry is derived from a study of T cell responses to AZD1222 COVID-19 vaccine (TCRdb year 2021). In terms of the full investigation: Because spike-specific TCR depth and breadth did not differ between the two schedules, AZD1222 recipients who got a second dose at roughly 4 weeks were pooled with those who got a second dose at roughly 12 weeks. A total of approximately 240 trial participants underwent TCR sequencing, of whom about 210 received two doses of AZD1222 and 26 received two doses of the MenACWY control vaccine. Trial participants were enrolled by age into 18-55, 56-69 and 70-plus year subgroups, with roughly 160, 29 and 62 TCR-sequenced participants respectively. Paper-wide results and their limitations: In the small 56-69-year group, the increase in depth fell short of significance, most likely because of low power. Reportedly, close to half of the unique spike-specific TCRs recognized epitopes lying outside the regions that are mutated in the B.1.351 and B.1.1.7 variants. After two AZD1222 doses, spike-specific TCR breadth and depth were significantly higher than at day 0 and than in MenACWY recipients. Only five to seven AZD1222 recipients were SARS-CoV-2 seropositive at baseline, limiting conclusions about previously exposed vaccinees. The vaccine-associated CD4 TCRs covered the entire spike protein, and the dominant responses fell in regions 160-218 and 743-854. Participants were mostly white British and included more females than males, and it was suggested by the authors that clonal diversity may have been underestimated. Because no day 14 peak-response samples were available, the repertoires could be characterized only after the peak T cell response.

The CDR3 regions of human TCRbeta chains were analyzed by immunosequencing. As for how the authors treated the data: TCRs in the repertoires were compared against a reference library of SARS-CoV-2-specific TCRs that had been generated with the MIRA antigen-specificity platform. Breadth was defined as the fraction of unique TCRs that were SARS-CoV-2-associated. Depth was defined as the fraction of total T cells that were SARS-CoV-2-associated. Using the MIRA data, every spike-specific TCR was mapped to the spike region that the TCR reacted to and assigned to either a CD4 or a CD8 class. Log10-transformed breadth and depth values were compared by one-way ANOVA with Sidak's multiple comparisons tests. TCRdb's version of the immuneACCESS table is confined to in-frame rearrangements and falls short of the full clone set. An unresolved V gene accounts for under half of the shortfall where checked; the remainder is of unknown origin. V, J and clone size are those of that table, while D and trimming were read from the DNA. The table for this sample lists around 70,000 clones; less than 85% of them were counted only once. Around 21% of the sample belongs to the ten largest clones.

What the time point label conveys for this sample: baseline before first vaccination. The vaccinee samples were drawn from two UK trials, COV001 and COV002, one of which was a single-blind randomized controlled phase 2/3 trial testing AZD1222 (ChAdOx1 nCoV-19) in healthy adults. For TCRbeta chain sequencing, PBMC samples were collected from trial participants at day 0 and at day 28 after the second dose. Ends trimmed: V by 1 base, J by 2 bases; bases unmatched to a gene: 4. Measured from the cysteine to the phenylalanine, the CDR3 is 15 residues long. The CDR3 DNA has 45 bases and is translated from base 1. In the germline V gene, CDR1 corresponds to MNHNS and CDR2 to SASEGT.

The TCR was taken from an adult in good health. The source was peripheral blood, collected on day 0 of AZD1222 vaccination. The chain is encoded by TRBV6-1 joined to TRBJ1-2, and 7 bases in between align with TRBD1. The CDR3 reads CASSEGTGANYGYTF. The sequence in DNA is TGTGCCAGCAGTGAAGGTACAGGGGCAAACTATGGCTACACCTTC.